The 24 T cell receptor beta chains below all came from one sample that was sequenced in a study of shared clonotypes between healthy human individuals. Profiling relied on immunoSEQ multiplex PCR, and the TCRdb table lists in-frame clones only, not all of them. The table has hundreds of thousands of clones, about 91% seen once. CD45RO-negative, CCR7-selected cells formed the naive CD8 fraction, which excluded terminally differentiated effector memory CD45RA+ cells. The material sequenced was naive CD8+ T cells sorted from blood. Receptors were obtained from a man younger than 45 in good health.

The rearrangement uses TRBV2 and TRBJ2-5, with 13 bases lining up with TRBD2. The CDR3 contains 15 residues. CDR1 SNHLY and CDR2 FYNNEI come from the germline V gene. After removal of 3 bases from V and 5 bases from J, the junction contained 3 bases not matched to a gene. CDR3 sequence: CASSEGLAGFETQYF. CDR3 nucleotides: TGTGCCAGCAGTGAGGGACTAGCGGGATTTGAGACCCAGTACTTC. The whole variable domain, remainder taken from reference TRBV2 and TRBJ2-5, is EPEVTQTPSHQVTQMGQEVILRCVPISNHLYFYWYRQILGQKVEFLVSFYNNEISEKSEIFDDQFSVERPDGSNFTLKIRSTKLEDSAMYFCASSEGLAGFETQYFGPGTRLLVL.

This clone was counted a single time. The CDR3 sequence is CASRLASSYEQYF. CDR3 in DNA: TGTGCCAGCCGACTAGCGTCGTCCTACGAGCAGTACTTC. V gene TRBV28 combines with J gene TRBJ2-7; TRBD2 agrees at 8 bases. The CDR3 is made up of 13 amino acids. Germline-derived CDR1 and CDR2 are MDHEN and SYDVKM. V shed 8 bases and J 1 base; nucleotides not matched to a gene: 4. The full variable domain, rest sourced from reference TRBV28 and TRBJ2-7, is DVKVTQSSRYLVKRTGEKVFLECVQDMDHENMFWYRQDPGLGLRLIYFSYDVKMKEKGDIPEGYSVSREKKERFSLILESASTNQTSMYLCASRLASSYEQYFGPGTRLTVT.

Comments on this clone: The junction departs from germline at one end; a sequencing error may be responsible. The CDR3 protein is CASSQDLLAGSTDTQYF. CDR3 in DNA: TGCGCCAGCAGCCAAGACCTACTAGCGGGATCCACAGATACGCAGTATTTT. The chain links TRBV5-8 to TRBJ2-3; 10 positions agree with TRBD2. The CDR3 is made up of 17 amino acids. The germline V gene has CDR1 SGHTS and CDR2 YDEGEE.

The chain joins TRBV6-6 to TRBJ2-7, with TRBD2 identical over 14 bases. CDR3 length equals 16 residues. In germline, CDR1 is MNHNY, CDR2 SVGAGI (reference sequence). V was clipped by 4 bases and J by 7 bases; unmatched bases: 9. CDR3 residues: CASSSRLAGGPYEQYF. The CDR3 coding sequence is TGTGCCAGCAGTTCCCGACTAGCGGGAGGGCCTTATGAGCAGTACTTC.

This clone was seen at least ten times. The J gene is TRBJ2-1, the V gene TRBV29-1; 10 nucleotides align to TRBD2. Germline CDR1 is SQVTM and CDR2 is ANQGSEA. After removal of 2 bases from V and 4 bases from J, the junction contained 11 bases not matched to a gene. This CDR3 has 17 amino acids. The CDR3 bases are TGCAGCGTTGAACCTGCTACGCTAGCGGGAGTTTACAATGAGCAGTTCTTC. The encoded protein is CSVEPATLAGVYNEQFF.

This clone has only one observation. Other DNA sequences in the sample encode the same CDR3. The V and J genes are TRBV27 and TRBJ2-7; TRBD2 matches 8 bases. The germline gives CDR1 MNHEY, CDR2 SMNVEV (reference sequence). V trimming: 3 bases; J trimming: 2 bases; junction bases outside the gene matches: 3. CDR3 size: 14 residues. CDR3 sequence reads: CASSFAGGTYEQYF. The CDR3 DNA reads TGTGCCAGCAGTTTCGCGGGGGGTACCTACGAGCAGTACTTC.

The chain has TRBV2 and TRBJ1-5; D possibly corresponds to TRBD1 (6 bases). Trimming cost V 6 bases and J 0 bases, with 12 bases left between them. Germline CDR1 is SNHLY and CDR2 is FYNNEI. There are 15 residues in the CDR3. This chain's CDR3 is CASSGGQFSNQPQHF. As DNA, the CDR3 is TGTGCCAGCAGCGGGGGGCAGTTTAGCAATCAGCCCCAGCATTTT.

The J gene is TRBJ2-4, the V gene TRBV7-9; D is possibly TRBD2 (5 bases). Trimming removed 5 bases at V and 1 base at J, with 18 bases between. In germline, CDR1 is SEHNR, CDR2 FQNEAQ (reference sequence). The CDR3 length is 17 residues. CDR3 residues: CASSPKAEMSAKNIQYF. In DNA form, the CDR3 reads TGTGCCAGCAGCCCAAAAGCGGAGATGAGCGCCAAAAACATTCAGTACTTC.

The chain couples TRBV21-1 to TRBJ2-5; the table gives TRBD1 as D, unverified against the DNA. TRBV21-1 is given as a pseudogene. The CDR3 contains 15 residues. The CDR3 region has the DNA TGTGCCAGCAGCTCTTTTCGCAGGGGGCAAGAGACCCAGTACTTC. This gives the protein CASSSFRRGQETQYF.

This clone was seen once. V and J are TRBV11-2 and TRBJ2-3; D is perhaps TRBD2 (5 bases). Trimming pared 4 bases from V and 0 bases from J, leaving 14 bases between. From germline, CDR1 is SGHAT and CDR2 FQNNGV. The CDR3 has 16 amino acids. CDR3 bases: TGTGCCAGCAGCTCCGGGCACGGCGGGAGCACAGATACGCAGTATTTT. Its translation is CASSSGHGGSTDTQYF.

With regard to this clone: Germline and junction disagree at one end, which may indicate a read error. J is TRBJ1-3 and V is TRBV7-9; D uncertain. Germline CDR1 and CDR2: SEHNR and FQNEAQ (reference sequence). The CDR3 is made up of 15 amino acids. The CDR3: CASSSLGSDGHTIYF. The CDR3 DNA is TGTGCCAGCAGCTCACTTGGCAGCGATGGACACACCATATATTTT.

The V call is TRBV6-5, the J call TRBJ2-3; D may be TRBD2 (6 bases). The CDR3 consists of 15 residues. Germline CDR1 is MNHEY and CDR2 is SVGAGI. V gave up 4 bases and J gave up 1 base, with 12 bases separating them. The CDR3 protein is CASSSALAGTDTQYF. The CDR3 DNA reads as TGTGCCAGCAGTTCCGCACTAGCAGGCACAGATACGCAGTATTTT.

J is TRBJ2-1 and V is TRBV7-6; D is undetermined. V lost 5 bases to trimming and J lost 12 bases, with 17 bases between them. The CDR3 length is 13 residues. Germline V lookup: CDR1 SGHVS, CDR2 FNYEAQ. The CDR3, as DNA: TGTGCCAGCAGCCTTCGAGGAGAGGTAACGCAGTTCTTC. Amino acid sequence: CASSLRGEVTQFF.

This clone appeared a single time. The CDR3 loop reads CASSTLGDGGYGYTF. The CDR3 region has the DNA TGTGCCAGCAGTACCCTAGGGGACGGGGGGTATGGCTACACCTTC. The chain employs TRBV27 and TRBJ1-2; TRBD1 might be the D (5 bases). Trimming cost V 5 bases and J 5 bases, with 18 bases left between them. Germline V gene sequence: CDR1 MNHEY, CDR2 SMNVEV (reference sequence). The CDR3 consists of 15 residues.

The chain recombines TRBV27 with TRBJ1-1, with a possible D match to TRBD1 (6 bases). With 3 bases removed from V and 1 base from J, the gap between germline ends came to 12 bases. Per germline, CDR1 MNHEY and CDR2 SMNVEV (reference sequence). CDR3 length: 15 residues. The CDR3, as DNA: TGTGCCAGCAGTTTGTACAGGGCGGCGAACACTGAAGCTTTCTTT. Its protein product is CASSLYRAANTEAFF.

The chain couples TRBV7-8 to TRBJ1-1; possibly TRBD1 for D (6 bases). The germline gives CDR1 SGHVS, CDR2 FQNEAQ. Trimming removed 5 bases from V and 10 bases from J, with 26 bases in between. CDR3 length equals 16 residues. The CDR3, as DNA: TGTGCCAGCAGCGACAGGCCGAAGACAGATCCTAAAGGAGCTTTCTTT. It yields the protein CASSDRPKTDPKGAFF.

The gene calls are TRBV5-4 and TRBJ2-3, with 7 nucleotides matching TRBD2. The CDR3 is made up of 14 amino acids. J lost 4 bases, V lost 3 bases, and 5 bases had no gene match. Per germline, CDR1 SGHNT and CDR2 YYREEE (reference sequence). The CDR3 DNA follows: TGTGCCAGCAGCTGGAGCGGGGCCCCAGATACGCAGTATTTT. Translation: CASSWSGAPDTQYF.

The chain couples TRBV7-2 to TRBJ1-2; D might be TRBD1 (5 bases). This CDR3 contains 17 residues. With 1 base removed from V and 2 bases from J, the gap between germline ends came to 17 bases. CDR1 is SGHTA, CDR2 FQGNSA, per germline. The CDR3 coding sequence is TGTGCCAGCAGCTTAGATCGGGGGGATCAAGCGAACTATGGCTACACCTTC. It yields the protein CASSLDRGDQANYGYTF.

CDR3 bases: TGCGCCAGCAGCTTGGTTGGGACCTCTGGAAACACCATATATTTT. Residues: CASSLVGTSGNTIYF. The V gene is TRBV5-1, the J gene TRBJ1-3, with D perhaps TRBD1 (5 bases). V was clipped by 0 bases and J by 0 bases, with 7 bases between them. The CDR3 loop spans 15 amino acids. The germline V gene encodes CDR1 SGHRS and CDR2 YFSETQ.

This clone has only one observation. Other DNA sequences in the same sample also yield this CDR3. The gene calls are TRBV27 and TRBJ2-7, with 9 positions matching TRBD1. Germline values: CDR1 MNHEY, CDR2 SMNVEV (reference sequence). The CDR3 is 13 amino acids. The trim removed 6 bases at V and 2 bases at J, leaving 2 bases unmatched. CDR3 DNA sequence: TGTGCCAGCAGCTACAGGGGGCCCTACGAGCAGTACTTC. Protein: CASSYRGPYEQYF.

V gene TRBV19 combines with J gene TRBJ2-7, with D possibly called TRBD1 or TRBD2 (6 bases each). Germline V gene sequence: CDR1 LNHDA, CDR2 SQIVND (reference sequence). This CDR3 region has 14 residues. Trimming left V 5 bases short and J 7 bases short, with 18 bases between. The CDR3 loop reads CASSARLGAGEQYF. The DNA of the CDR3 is TGTGCCAGTAGTGCCCGTTTGGGGGCGGGGGAGCAGTACTTC.

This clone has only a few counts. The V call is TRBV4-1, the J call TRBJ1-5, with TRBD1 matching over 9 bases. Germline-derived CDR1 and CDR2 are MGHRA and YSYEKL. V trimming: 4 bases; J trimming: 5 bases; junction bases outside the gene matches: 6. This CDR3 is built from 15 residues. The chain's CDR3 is CASSPLDRGDQPQHF. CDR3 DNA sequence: TGCGCCAGCAGCCCCCTGGACAGGGGAGATCAGCCCCAGCATTTT.

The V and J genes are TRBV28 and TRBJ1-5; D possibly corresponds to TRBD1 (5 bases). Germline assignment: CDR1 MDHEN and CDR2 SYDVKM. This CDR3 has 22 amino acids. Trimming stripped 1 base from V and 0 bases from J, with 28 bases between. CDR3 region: CASSLSGPRALGERGSNQPQHF. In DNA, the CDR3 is TGTGCCAGCAGTTTATCCGGCCCACGTGCTCTGGGGGAAAGGGGTAGCAATCAGCCCCAGCATTTT.

The CDR3 region is CSVTIAGDPSYEQYF. CDR3 sequence (DNA): TGCAGCGTTACCATAGCGGGGGACCCCTCCTACGAGCAGTACTTC. The chain recombines TRBV29-1 with TRBJ2-7; 9 positions match TRBD2. Germline V gene sequence: CDR1 SQVTM, CDR2 ANQGSEA. The CDR3 extends over 15 amino acids. Unmatched junction bases numbered 8, after V lost 5 bases and J lost 0 bases.